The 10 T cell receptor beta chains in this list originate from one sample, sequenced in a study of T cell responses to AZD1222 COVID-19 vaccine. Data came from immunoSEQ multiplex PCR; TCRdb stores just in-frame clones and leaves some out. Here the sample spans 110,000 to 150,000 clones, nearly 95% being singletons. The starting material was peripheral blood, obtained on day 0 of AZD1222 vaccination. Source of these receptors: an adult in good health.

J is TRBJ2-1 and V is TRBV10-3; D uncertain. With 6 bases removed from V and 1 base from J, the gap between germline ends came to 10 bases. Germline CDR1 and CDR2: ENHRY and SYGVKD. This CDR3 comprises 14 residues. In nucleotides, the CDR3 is TGTGCCATCAGCATTACCAAATCCTACAATGAGCAGTTCTTC. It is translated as CAISITKSYNEQFF.

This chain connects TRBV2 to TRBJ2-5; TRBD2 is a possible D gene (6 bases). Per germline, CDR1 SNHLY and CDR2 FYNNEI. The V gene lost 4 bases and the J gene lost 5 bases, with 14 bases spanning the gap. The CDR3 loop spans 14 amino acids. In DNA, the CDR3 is TGTGCCAGCAGTGCCAATAGCGGTTCCGAGACCCAGTACTTC. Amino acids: CASSANSGSETQYF.

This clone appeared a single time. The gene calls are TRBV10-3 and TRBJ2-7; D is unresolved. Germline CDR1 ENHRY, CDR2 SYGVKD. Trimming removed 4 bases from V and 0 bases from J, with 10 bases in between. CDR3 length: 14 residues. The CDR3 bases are TGTGCCATCAGTGCCACACAGAGCTCCTACGAGCAGTACTTC. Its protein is CAISATQSSYEQYF.

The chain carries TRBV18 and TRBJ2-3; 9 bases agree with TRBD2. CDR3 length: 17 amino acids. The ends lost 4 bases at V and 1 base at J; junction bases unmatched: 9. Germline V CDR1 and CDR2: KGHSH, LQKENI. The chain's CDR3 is CASSRRLAVGGTDTQYF. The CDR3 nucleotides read TGTGCCAGCTCACGTCGACTAGCGGTTGGGGGCACAGATACGCAGTATTTT.

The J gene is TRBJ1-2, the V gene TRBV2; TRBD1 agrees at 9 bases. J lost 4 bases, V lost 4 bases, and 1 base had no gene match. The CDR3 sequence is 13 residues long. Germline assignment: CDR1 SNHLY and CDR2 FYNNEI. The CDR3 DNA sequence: TGTGCCAGCAGTGTACAGGGGGCCTATGGCTACACCTTC. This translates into CASSVQGAYGYTF. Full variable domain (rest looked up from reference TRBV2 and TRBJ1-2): EPEVTQTPSHQVTQMGQEVILRCVPISNHLYFYWYRQILGQKVEFLVSFYNNEISEKSEIFDDQFSVERPDGSNFTLKIRSTKLEDSAMYFCASSVQGAYGYTFGSGTRLTVV.

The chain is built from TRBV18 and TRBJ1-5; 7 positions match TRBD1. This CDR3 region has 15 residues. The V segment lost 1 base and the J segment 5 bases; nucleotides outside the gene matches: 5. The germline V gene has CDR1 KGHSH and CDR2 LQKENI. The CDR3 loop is CASSPRSGGDQPQHF. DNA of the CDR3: TGTGCCAGCTCACCACGTTCAGGGGGTGATCAGCCCCAGCATTTT. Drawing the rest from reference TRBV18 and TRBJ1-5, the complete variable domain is NAGVMQNPRHLVRRRGQEARLRCSPMKGHSHVYWYRQLPEEGLKFMVYLQKENIIDESGMPKERFSAEFPKEGPSILRIQQVVRGDSAAYFCASSPRSGGDQPQHFGDGTRLSIL.

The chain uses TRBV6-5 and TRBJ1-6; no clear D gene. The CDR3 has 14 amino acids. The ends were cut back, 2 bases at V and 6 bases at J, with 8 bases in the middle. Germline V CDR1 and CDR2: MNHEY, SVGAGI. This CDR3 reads CASSYREGNSPLHF. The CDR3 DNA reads TGTGCCAGCAGTTACAGAGAGGGTAATTCACCCCTCCACTTT.

Here the CDR3 reads CATSRDEAYYGYTF. DNA of the CDR3: TGTGCCACCAGCAGAGATGAGGCCTACTATGGCTACACCTTC. The rearrangement uses TRBV15 and TRBJ1-2; no firm D call. This CDR3 has 14 amino acids. The germline V and J ends were trimmed by 0 bases and 3 bases, with 8 bases remaining between them. Germline-derived CDR1 and CDR2 are LNHNV and YYDKDF (reference sequence).

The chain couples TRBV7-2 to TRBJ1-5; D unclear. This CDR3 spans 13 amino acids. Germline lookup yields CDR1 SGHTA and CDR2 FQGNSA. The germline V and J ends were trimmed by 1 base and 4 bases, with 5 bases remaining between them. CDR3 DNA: TGTGCCAGCAGCTTAGGCCAGAATCAGCCCCAGCATTTT. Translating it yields CASSLGQNQPQHF.

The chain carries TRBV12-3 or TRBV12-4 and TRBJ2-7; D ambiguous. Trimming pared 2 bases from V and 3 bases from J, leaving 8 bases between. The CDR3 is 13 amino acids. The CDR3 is CASSLNGYYEQYF. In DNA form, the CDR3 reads TGTGCCAGCAGTTTAAACGGTTACTACGAGCAGTACTTC.